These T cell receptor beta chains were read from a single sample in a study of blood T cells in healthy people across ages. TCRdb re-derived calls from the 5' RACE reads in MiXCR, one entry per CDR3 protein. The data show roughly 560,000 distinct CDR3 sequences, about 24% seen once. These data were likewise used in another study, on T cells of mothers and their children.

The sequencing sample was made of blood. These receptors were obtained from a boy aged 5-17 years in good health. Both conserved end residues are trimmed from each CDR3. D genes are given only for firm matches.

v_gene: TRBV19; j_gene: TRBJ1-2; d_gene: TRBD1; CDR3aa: ASSTWTGSSYGYT
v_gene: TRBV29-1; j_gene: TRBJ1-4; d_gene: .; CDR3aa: SVAPNPRATNEKLF
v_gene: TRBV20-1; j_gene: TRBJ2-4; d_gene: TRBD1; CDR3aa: SAIADRSENIQY
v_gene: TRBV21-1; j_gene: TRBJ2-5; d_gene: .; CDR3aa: AIDRDRQTQY
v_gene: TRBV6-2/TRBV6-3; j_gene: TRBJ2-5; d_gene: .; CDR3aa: ASSYLRRGRGETQY
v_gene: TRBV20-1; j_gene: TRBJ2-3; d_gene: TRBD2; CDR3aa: GLAGSPADTQY
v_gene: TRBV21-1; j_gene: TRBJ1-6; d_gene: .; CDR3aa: ASSKNTPGGWNSPLH
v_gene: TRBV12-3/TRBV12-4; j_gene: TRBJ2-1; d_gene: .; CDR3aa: ASSPVGRYNEQF
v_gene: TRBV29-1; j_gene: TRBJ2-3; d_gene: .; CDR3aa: SVVSGWGTDTQY
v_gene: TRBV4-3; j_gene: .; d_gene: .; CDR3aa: ASSQNRAGAHEQY
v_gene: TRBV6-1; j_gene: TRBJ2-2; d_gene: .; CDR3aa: ASSDPFGVTDTGELF
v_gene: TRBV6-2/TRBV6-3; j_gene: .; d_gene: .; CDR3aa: ASRRVPYEQY
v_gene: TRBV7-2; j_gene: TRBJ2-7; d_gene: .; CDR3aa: ASSLGTAAYEQY
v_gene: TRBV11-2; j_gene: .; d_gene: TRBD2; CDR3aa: ASSSTSGVDEQY
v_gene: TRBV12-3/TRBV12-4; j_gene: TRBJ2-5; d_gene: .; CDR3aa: ASNRDQYQETQY
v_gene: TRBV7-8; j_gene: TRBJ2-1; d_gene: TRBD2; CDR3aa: ASSLELAGENEQF
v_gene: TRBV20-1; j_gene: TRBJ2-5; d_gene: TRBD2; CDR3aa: SARGLIAGTQETQY
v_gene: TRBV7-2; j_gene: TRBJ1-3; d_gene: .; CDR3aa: ASSLGPTGNTIY
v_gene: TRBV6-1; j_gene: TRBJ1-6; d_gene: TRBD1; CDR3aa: ASSGLFWDRGYSPLH
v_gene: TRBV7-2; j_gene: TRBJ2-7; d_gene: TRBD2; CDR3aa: ASSLSSGGTYEQY
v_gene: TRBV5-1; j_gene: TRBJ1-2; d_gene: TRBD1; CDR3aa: ASSLGGQGNYGYT
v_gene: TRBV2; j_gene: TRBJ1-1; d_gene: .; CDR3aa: ASREEGVGNTEAF
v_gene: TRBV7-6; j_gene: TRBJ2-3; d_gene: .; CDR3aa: ASRPSSTDTQY
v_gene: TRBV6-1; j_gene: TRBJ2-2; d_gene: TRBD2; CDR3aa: ASVSGGLPGELF
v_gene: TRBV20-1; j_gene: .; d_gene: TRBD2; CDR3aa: SADNSGSYEQY
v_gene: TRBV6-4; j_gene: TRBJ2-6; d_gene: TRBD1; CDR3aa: ASSDSDAGGPSGANVLT
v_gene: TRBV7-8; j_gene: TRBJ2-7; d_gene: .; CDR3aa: ASSLEYSPGVYEQY
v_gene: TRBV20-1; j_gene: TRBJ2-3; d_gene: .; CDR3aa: SARGPFLRAGTDTQY
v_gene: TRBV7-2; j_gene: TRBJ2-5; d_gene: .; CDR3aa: ASSLSADVTQY
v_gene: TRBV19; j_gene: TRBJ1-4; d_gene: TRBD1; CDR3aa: ASSDGTGVATNEKLF
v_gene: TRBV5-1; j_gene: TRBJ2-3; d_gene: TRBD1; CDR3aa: ASSQGQGRVTQY